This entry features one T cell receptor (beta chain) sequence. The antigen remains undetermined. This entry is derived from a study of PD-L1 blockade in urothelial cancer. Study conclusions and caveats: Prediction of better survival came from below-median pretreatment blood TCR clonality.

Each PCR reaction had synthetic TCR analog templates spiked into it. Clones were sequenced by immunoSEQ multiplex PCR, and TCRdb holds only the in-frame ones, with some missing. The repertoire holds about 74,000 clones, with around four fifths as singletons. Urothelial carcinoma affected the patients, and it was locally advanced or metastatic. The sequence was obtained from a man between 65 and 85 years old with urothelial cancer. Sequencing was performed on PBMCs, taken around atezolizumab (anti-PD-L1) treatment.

CDR3 region: CASSERTGMNTEAFF. The CDR3 coding sequence is TGTGCCAGTAGCGAAAGGACAGGCATGAACACTGAAGCTTTCTTT. The chain recombines TRBV19 with TRBJ1-1; 7 bases agree with TRBD1. Germline V gene lookup returns CDR1 LNHDA and CDR2 SQIVND (reference sequence). The V segment lost 6 bases and the J segment 0 bases; nucleotides outside the gene matches: 7. This CDR3 is 15 amino acids long. Full variable domain (rest looked up from reference TRBV19 and TRBJ1-1): DGGITQSPKYLFRKEGQNVTLSCEQNLNHDAMYWYRQDPGQGLRLIYYSQIVNDFQKGDIAEGYSVSREKKESFPLTVTSAQKNPTAFYLCASSERTGMNTEAFFGQGTRLTVV.